This TCR beta chain was recorded in a study of cytomegalovirus exposure and HLA in healthy donors. Findings and caveats of the study: Based on reports, TCR beta sequences accurately predicted HLA-A and HLA-B alleles for most subjects.

The CDR3 runs to 12 residues. Trimming left V 8 bases short and J 0 bases short, with 7 bases between. Germline V gene lookup returns CDR1 MNHNS and CDR2 SASEGT. Primers for the PCR totalled 60 Vbeta and 13 Jbeta. Method: immunoSEQ multiplex PCR; TCRdb's copy keeps in-frame clones and lacks some. In all, the sample yields around 75,000 clones. About this clone: Its specificity is unknown.

The sample taken for sequencing was PBMCs. The receptor's source is a man aged 50 to 60 in good health and CMV-seropositive. This chain links TRBV6-1 with TRBJ1-2; D perhaps matches TRBD1 (5 bases). This CDR3 is CASLRANYGYTF. CDR3 DNA: TGTGCCAGCCTCAGGGCTAACTATGGCTACACCTTC.